This T cell receptor (beta chain) appears in the sequencing data of a study of breast tumors, draining lymph nodes, adjacent tissues. TCRdb redid the calling of the multiplex PCR reads with MiXCR, one entry per CDR3 protein. The sample lists about 270,000 distinct CDR3 sequences, 30% seen once, with under 1.2% in the top ten. The lymph nodes were axillary draining lymph nodes from breast cancer patients. Germline CDR1 is SGHAT and CDR2 is FQNNGV. The CDR3 sequence runs 18 residues, both termini included. Findings and caveats of the study: That most tumor T cells come from lymph nodes remained unproven. Tumor TCR diversity was below lymph nodes but above nontumor tissue. Compared with basal-like, luminal-like tumors shared significantly more repertoire with nontumor tissue. Data fit most tumor T cells coming from lymph node, expanding in tumor.

Notes on this clonotype: Its antigen is not known. It is unclear where the CDR3 begins or ends on the DNA, so no DNA is shown, and the CDR3 is as TCRdb lists it.

This chain uses TRBV11-2 with TRBJ2-3. The sequencing input was axillary lymph node tissue. This clonotype was sampled from a female donor with breast cancer. Some clones in this sample may be carry-over from other donors' samples. This CDR3 reads CASSFYICSAYGTDTQYF.